The 9 T cell receptor beta chains below all came from one sample that was sequenced in a study of blood T cell repertoires in COVID-19. Sequencing was performed with immunoSEQ multiplex PCR; in TCRdb, only in-frame clones are kept and a portion is missing. The sample records about 480,000 clones, 70% to 90% being singletons. The sample taken for sequencing was PBMCs or T cells enriched from blood (not recorded which). Receptor source: a woman in her late teens or twenties with acute COVID-19.

This clone appeared a single time. The V and J genes are TRBV28 and TRBJ2-1; TRBD1 matches 9 bases. J gave up 8 bases and V 6 bases, and 5 bases lay outside the gene matches. The germline gives CDR1 MDHEN, CDR2 SYDVKM. The CDR3 has 13 amino acids. CDR3 in amino acids: CASSRDREYEQFF. Here the CDR3 DNA reads TGTGCCAGCAGCCGGGACAGGGAGTATGAGCAGTTCTTC.

The genes are TRBV19 and TRBJ1-4, with TRBD1 matching 7 bases. The CDR3 consists of 11 residues. The germline V gene encodes CDR1 LNHDA and CDR2 SQIVND (reference sequence). V lost 6 bases, J lost 12 bases, and 4 bases stayed unmatched. CDR3 DNA: TGTGCCAGTAGGACCGGGACAGAACTGTTTTTT. The encoded protein is CASRTGTELFF.

The rearrangement joins TRBV7-2 to TRBJ1-6; weak D call: TRBD1 (6 bases). Germline V gene lookup returns CDR1 SGHTA and CDR2 FQGNSA. The CDR3 consists of 17 residues. The germline V and J ends were trimmed by 3 bases and 10 bases, with 22 bases remaining between them. The CDR3 protein is CASSFFSSDSWGSPLHF. The DNA of the CDR3 is TGTGCCAGCAGCTTCTTTTCCTCGGACAGCTGGGGATCACCCCTCCACTTT.

The rearrangement joins TRBV7-9 to TRBJ2-5, with a possible D match to TRBD2 (6 bases). The CDR3 is 13 residues long. Trimming left V 3 bases short and J 4 bases short, with 9 bases between. CDR1 SEHNR and CDR2 FQNEAQ come from the germline V gene (reference sequence). CDR3 DNA sequence: TGTGCCAGCAGCTTCGGAGGGAGAGAGACCCAGTACTTC. It specifies CASSFGGRETQYF.

The chain recombines TRBV24-1 with TRBJ1-2, with 7 bases fitting TRBD1. Germline lookup yields CDR1 KGHDR and CDR2 SFDVKD. This CDR3 is 14 amino acids long. Unmatched junction bases numbered 3, after V lost 6 bases and J lost 0 bases. The CDR3 sequence: CATSPGTANYGYTF. For the CDR3, the DNA is TGTGCCACCAGTCCCGGGACAGCTAACTATGGCTACACCTTC.

The gene calls are TRBV27 and TRBJ2-5, with 10 bases that match TRBD1. Germline values: CDR1 MNHEY, CDR2 SMNVEV (reference sequence). This CDR3 region has 17 residues. Losses at the gene ends were 2 bases for V and 3 bases for J; bases not matched to a gene: 9. The CDR3 loop is CASSLRRTGGPEETQYF. The CDR3 coding sequence is TGTGCCAGCAGTTTACGAAGGACAGGGGGACCCGAAGAGACCCAGTACTTC.

The chain recombines TRBV6-2 or TRBV6-3 with TRBJ1-5; TRBD1 might be the D (6 bases). CDR1 and CDR2 (germline): MNHEY, SVGEGT. V lost 2 bases to trimming and J lost 2 bases, with 19 bases between them. The CDR3 runs to 18 residues. DNA of the CDR3: TGTGCCAGCAGTTACCTGATGTCCAGGGGATTTGGCAATCAGCCCCAGCATTTT. Translated, it gives CASSYLMSRGFGNQPQHF.

The chain joins TRBV27 to TRBJ2-4; 7 nucleotides agree with TRBD2. V shed 6 bases, J shed 8 bases, and the junction held 7 bases outside the gene matches. This CDR3 comprises 13 residues. Germline V CDR1 and CDR2: MNHEY, SMNVEV (reference sequence). In DNA, the CDR3 is TGTGCCAGCAGAACAACGGGAGGAGACATTCAGTACTTC. This encodes CASRTTGGDIQYF.

The chain recombines TRBV15 with TRBJ2-1; TRBD2 matches at 9 bases. The CDR3 is 17 amino acids. Per germline, CDR1 LNHNV and CDR2 YYDKDF (reference sequence). V shed 0 bases, J shed 0 bases, and the junction held 3 bases outside the gene matches. The CDR3 spells CATSRDLSGSSYNEQFF. CDR3 coding DNA: TGTGCCACCAGCAGAGACCTTAGCGGGAGCTCCTACAATGAGCAGTTCTTC.